This TCR beta chain is drawn from a study of a mutant IDH1 vaccine in newly diagnosed glioma (dated by TCRdb to 2020 to 2023). Concerning the study at large: In the chemotherapy-containing groups, vaccination started alongside temozolomide cycles, whereas in patients who had radiotherapy alone it started 4-6 weeks after radiotherapy. Peripheral blood samples were drawn at six visits, namely V03 (baseline), V05, V07, V10, V12 and V13. The week-35 safety follow-up was designated visit V12, and the week-47 end of study was designated visit V13. Of the approximately 34 treated patients, 62.5% were male and 37.5% were female, and a mean age of about 37 years was recorded. For exploratory analyses, longitudinal TCRB deep sequencing was carried out in roughly 23 treated patients wherever samples were available. Before enrollment, most patients had been given radiochemotherapy with temozolomide as standard therapy, while the rest had received either radiotherapy alone or temozolomide alone. Here is what the overall study found, with its caveats: According to the authors, sample limitations meant that analyses of patient blood samples could not be reproduced. PBMC samples for TCRB deep sequencing were selected based on availability. Immune responses induced by the vaccine were seen in around 94% of patients across multiple MHC alleles. Pseudoprogression appeared unrelated to alterations in the top peripheral T cell clonotypes detected by TCRB sequencing.

The library was prepared using the immunoSEQ multiplex PCR assay. The hsTCRB Kit was used according to the manufacturer's protocol to amplify rearranged TCR beta chain sequences. An Illumina MiSeq was used to sequence the TCRB libraries. The study's processing was this. Demultiplexing, trimming and gene mapping were performed with the kit vendor's proprietary platform. TCRdb re-hosts the immuneACCESS table, in-frame sequences only. Its copies lack some clones; in the studies checked, an unresolved V gene accounts for under half of them, and the cause for the rest is not known. Clonal size and the V and J genes are those of that table, whereas D and trimming came from the DNA. The sample yields about 27,000 clones; about three quarters were counted once. Of the sample, around 6.9% falls within the top ten clones. The meaning of the sample's time point label: week 35, safety follow-up. Each vaccine dose was 300 ug of a 20-mer mutant IDH1 peptide in Montanide, given subcutaneously with topical imiquimod. Across visits V03 through V10, patients got a total of eight vaccinations, given in weeks 1, 3, 5, 7, 11, 15, 19 and 23. Newly diagnosed WHO grade 3 or 4 IDH1-mutant astrocytomas showing loss of nuclear ATRX were present in the donors. The samples were drawn from NOA16, a multicentre, single-arm, open-label phase I trial in Germany that tested a mutant IDH1 peptide vaccine in humans for the first time. Genomic DNA for TCRB sequencing was extracted from EDTA blood using the DNeasy Blood and Tissue Kit.

Remarks on this clone: Its cognate antigen has yet to be identified. One base away there is no much larger clone; base qualities are not given.

From the germline V gene (reference sequence), CDR1 is DFQATT and CDR2 is SNEGSKA. Measured from the cysteine to the phenylalanine, the CDR3 is 11 residues long. The sequence is cut down to CDR3 DNA, 33 bases in frame from base 1. The chain is made from TRBV20-1 and TRBJ2-5, with no confidently assigned D gene. The J call may be incorrect, as the DNA end agrees better with TRBJ2-7. Material: PBMCs, obtained from a glioma patient whose treatment included an IDH1 peptide vaccine. This receptor was taken from a man aged 45-65 years with glioma. In nucleotide form, the sequence is TGCAGTGCTAGACGAGACTACGAGCAGTACTTC. The resulting protein is CSARRDYEQYF.